These T cell receptor beta chains were read from a single sample in a study of OX40 agonist ivuxolimab in advanced cancers. Data came from immunoSEQ multiplex PCR; TCRdb stores just in-frame clones and leaves some out. Altogether tens of thousands of clones are present, roughly 80% being singletons, with the ten largest covering 5%. The starting material was CD4+ or CD8+ T cells sorted from blood, obtained in a trial of the OX40 agonist ivuxolimab. Every receptor here comes from an adult with an advanced solid tumor such as melanoma, head and neck, liver or kidney cancer. Each CDR3 is given with its conserved first and last residue. The D gene is left open where the match is weak. A row's size may be missing; if present it is once, few, many or a size class.

V gene	D gene	J gene	clone size	CDR3 DNA	CDR3 protein
TRBV6-5	TRBD1	TRBJ1-4	once	TGTGCCAGCAGGGACAGGGTCACTAATGAAAAACTGTTTTTT	CASRDRVTNEKLFF
TRBV4-1	.	TRBJ1-3	.	TGCGCCAGCACAGTATCTAGGGGAGCTGGAAACACCATATATTTT	CASTVSRGAGNTIYF
TRBV7-8	TRBD1	TRBJ1-5	.	TGTGCCAGCAAGCCGGCAGGGGGATTCAATCAGCCCCAGCATTTT	CASKPAGGFNQPQHF
TRBV6-4	TRBD1	TRBJ2-2	.	TGTGCCAGCAGAGCCGGGACAGCGACCGGGGAGCTGTTTTTT	CASRAGTATGELFF
TRBV10-3	.	TRBJ1-4	.	TGTGCCATCAGGGGGGGTGCGGAGGAAAAACTGTTTTTT	CAIRGGAEEKLFF
TRBV4-1	.	TRBJ1-3	.	TGCGCCAGCAGCCTCGCGGGGGGGCAAGGAAACACCATATATTTT	CASSLAGGQGNTIYF
TRBV6-1	TRBD1	TRBJ1-1	.	TGTGCCAGCAGTGGGCAACAGGGGGAGGCCACTGAAGCTTTCTTT	CASSGQQGEATEAFF
TRBV27	.	TRBJ1-5	.	TGTGCCAGCAGTCCTATACAAAGACCATGGCCCCAGCATTTT	CASSPIQRPWPQHF
TRBV6-1	TRBD1	TRBJ2-7	.	TGTGCCATCCCGAACGGGGACAGGGAGTACGAGCAGTACTTC	CAIPNGDREYEQYF
TRBV7-8	.	TRBJ2-1	few	TGTGCCAGCAGCTTAGTTCAGGGAAACGTCCACAATGAGCAGTTCTTC	CASSLVQGNVHNEQFF
TRBV2	.	TRBJ1-1	.	TGTGCCAGCAGTGATCAGGTTGGTCAAGAAGCTTTCTTT	CASSDQVGQEAFF
TRBV7-9	TRBD2	TRBJ2-7	.	TGTGCCAGCAGTTCTAGCGGTTCCCTCTACGAGCAGTACTTC	CASSSSGSLYEQYF
TRBV20-1	.	TRBJ2-7	.	TGCAGTGCCCCTGGAAATTACGAGCAGTACTTC	CSAPGNYEQYF
TRBV5-1	TRBD2	TRBJ2-1	few	TGCGCCAGCAGCCTGGGAGGGGCATTGGAGCAGTTCTTC	CASSLGGALEQFF
TRBV29-1	TRBD2	TRBJ2-3	.	TGCAGCGCTCGACTACTAGCGGGCCCCACAGATACGCAGTATTTT	CSARLLAGPTDTQYF
TRBV4-3	.	TRBJ2-1	.	TGCGCCAGCAGCCAAAAGCGGAGCCAAGGGTACAATGAGCAGTTCTTC	CASSQKRSQGYNEQFF
TRBV5-1	.	TRBJ1-1	.	TGCGCCAGCAGCAGCGGCATGAACACTGAAGCTTTCTTT	CASSSGMNTEAFF
TRBV7-9	TRBD1	TRBJ2-7	.	TGTGCCAGCAGCCAAGACAGGGGGAGCTCCTACGAGCAGTACTTC	CASSQDRGSSYEQYF
TRBV11-2	TRBD2	TRBJ2-1	.	TGTGCCAGCAGCTTAGGTCTAGCGGGGCGTAGCTCCTACAATGAGCAGTTCTTC	CASSLGLAGRSSYNEQFF
TRBV5-1	.	TRBJ2-1	.	TGCGCCAGCACGATGACTGGAAGCTCCTACAATGAGCAGTTCTTC	CASTMTGSSYNEQFF
TRBV27	.	TRBJ2-1	.	TGTGCCAGCAGTCCAGGGTATGGGGGGCTTGAGCAGTTCTTC	CASSPGYGGLEQFF
TRBV27	.	TRBJ1-2	.	TGTGCCAGCAGTTTATCCCGTGGGGGGGCGGATGGCTACACCTTC	CASSLSRGGADGYTF
TRBV7-8	.	TRBJ1-5	few	TGTGCCAGCAGCGCCTCTCGGGGGGGACCCAATCAGCCCCAGCATTTT	CASSASRGGPNQPQHF
TRBV6-4	.	TRBJ2-2	.	TGTGCCAGCAGTGACTCGACTAAGAACACCGGGGAGCTGTTTTTT	CASSDSTKNTGELFF
TRBV7-8	.	TRBJ2-7	.	TGTGCCAGCAGCTTAGCACCAGGGAGGGAGCAGTACTTC	CASSLAPGREQYF
TRBV9	.	TRBJ2-3	.	TGTGCCAGCAGTACTAACACAGATACGCAGTATTTT	CASSTNTDTQYF
TRBV30	.	TRBJ1-2	once	TGTGCCTGGAGTCCCCTACTGGGTTCTAGCTACACCTTC	CAWSPLLGSSYTF
TRBV27	TRBD1	TRBJ2-6	.	TGTGCCAGCAGTATCACAGGGGGCGCTGGGGCCAACGTCCTGACTTTC	CASSITGGAGANVLTF
TRBV7-8	TRBD2	TRBJ2-3	.	TGTGCCAGCAGCCCCTCAATGATATCTAGCGGGAGTGGAAATACGCAGTATTTT	CASSPSMISSGSGNTQYF
TRBV11-2	TRBD2	TRBJ2-3	.	TGTGCCAGCAGCACCCAAGCCGGGGGGTACACAGATACGCAGTATTTT	CASSTQAGGYTDTQYF
TRBV6-5	TRBD2	TRBJ2-7	.	TGTGCCAGCAGTTACGCCAGTACTAGCGGTCCCTACGAGCAGTACTTC	CASSYASTSGPYEQYF
TRBV7-2	TRBD2	TRBJ2-7	.	TGTGCCAGCAGCCCTGCCCAGGGACTAGCGGGCTTTTACGAGCAGTACTTC	CASSPAQGLAGFYEQYF
TRBV27	.	TRBJ2-3	.	TGTGCCAGCAGTTTATTAATGGGTTCAGATACGCAGTATTTT	CASSLLMGSDTQYF
TRBV19	.	TRBJ1-1	.	TGTGCCAGTAGTGCCGCCGGGACGGCGAACACTGAAGCTTTCTTT	CASSAAGTANTEAFF
TRBV18	TRBD2	TRBJ2-1	.	TGTGCCAGCTCACCCCCCGGGACTAGCGGGAGATACAATGAGCAGTTCTTC	CASSPPGTSGRYNEQFF
TRBV7-8	.	TRBJ2-2	.	TGTGCCAGCAGTTCAGGACTGTTGAACACCGGGGAGCTGTTTTTT	CASSSGLLNTGELFF
TRBV6-4	TRBD1	TRBJ2-2	.	TGTGCCAGCAGCAAAGACAGGGTCCCTGCCGGGGAGCTGTTTTTT	CASSKDRVPAGELFF
TRBV5-1	TRBD2	TRBJ2-4	.	TGCGCCAGCAGCTACGGGACTAGCGGGCCGCGCGAAAACATTCAGTACTTC	CASSYGTSGPRENIQYF
TRBV5-4	.	TRBJ1-2	.	TGTGCCAGCAGCTCATACACAGGGAACTATGGCTACACCTTC	CASSSYTGNYGYTF
TRBV28	TRBD1	TRBJ1-2	few	TGTGCCAGCAGTTCTACAGGGGGCTCCGGGGGCTACACCTTC	CASSSTGGSGGYTF
TRBV19	TRBD1	TRBJ2-2	.	TGTGCCAGTAATGGACAGGGTCACACCGGGGAGCTGTTTTTT	CASNGQGHTGELFF
TRBV7-7	.	TRBJ2-2	.	TGTGCCAGCAGCCTCGGCTACACCGGGGAGCTGTTTTTT	CASSLGYTGELFF
TRBV12-5	.	TRBJ2-1	.	TGTGCTAGTGGTCGGGACAATCTAAATGAGCAGTTCTTC	CASGRDNLNEQFF
TRBV6-1	.	TRBJ1-5	.	TGTGCCAGCAGTGATAAGGGAAGGGATCAGCCCCAGCATTTT	CASSDKGRDQPQHF
TRBV27	TRBD2	TRBJ2-1	.	TGTGCCAGCAGTTTGGGGACTAGCGGGGACAATGAGCAGTTCTTC	CASSLGTSGDNEQFF
TRBV27	.	TRBJ2-7	.	TGTGCCAGCAGTTTAAGACCTTCCTACGAGCAGTACTTC	CASSLRPSYEQYF
TRBV6-6	.	TRBJ2-3	.	TGTGCCAGCAGTTACCTTCAGAGAGTAGATACGCAGTATTTT	CASSYLQRVDTQYF
TRBV30	.	TRBJ1-2	few	TGTGCCTGGGGTTCGCAGGGCTACACCTTC	CAWGSQGYTF
TRBV19	.	TRBJ2-3	.	TGTGCCACCCGAAGAGAGGTGAGCACAGATACGCAGTATTTT	CATRREVSTDTQYF
TRBV11-2	.	TRBJ2-2	.	TGTGCCAGCAGAAGCGGGAACACCGGGGAGCTGTTTTTT	CASRSGNTGELFF
TRBV13	.	TRBJ2-1	.	TGTGCCAGCAGCTTAGTGGTGGGGGAGCAGTTCTTC	CASSLVVGEQFF
TRBV7-2	.	TRBJ1-2	few	TGTGCCAGCAGCCCCGATCAGGGCTATGGCTACACCTTC	CASSPDQGYGYTF
TRBV5-1	TRBD1	TRBJ2-5	once	TGCGCCAGCAGCGGAAGGACAGGGGGCACGGAGACCCAGTACTTC	CASSGRTGGTETQYF
TRBV2	TRBD1	TRBJ1-1	.	TGTGCCAGCTTGCGGGACAGGGGGCAGAACCATGCTTTCTTT	CASLRDRGQNHAFF